This entry concerns a single T cell receptor beta chain. This clone is considered large (0.1 to 1%). Which antigen it targets is not known. Base quality data are lacking; no much larger clone is found one base away. Inclusive of the bounding cysteine and phenylalanine, the CDR3 is 15 residues long. This entry keeps only the CDR3 DNA: 45 bases, framed from base 1. The germline V gene (reference sequence) specifies SEHNR as CDR1 and FQNEAQ as CDR2. Trimming takes 1 base off V and 2 bases off J; junction bases not matched to a gene: 0. The data were taken from a study of T cells in narcolepsy (dated by TCRdb to about 2018). Some background on the complete study: Healthy control donors were enrolled in the study alongside patients who had narcolepsy type 1 or type 2 (NT1, NT2). Autoreactive T cells targeting hypocretin neuron self-antigens (hypocretin, TRIB2) were sought in narcolepsy patients, and TCR Vbeta sequencing was used to track clonotypes in blood and CSF. On the study overall, not on this receptor specifically: In plots comparing CSF and blood CD4+ T cell clonotypes from the same patient, HCRT-specific and TRIB2-specific autoreactive clonotypes were highlighted. According to the report, autoreactive clonotypes were detected serially in the blood of the same patients and of different patients, but not in healthy controls.

Library construction relied on the immunoSEQ multiplex PCR assay. TCRdb provides this immuneACCESS table in a form limited to in-frame rearrangements. Some clones are lacking; in checked studies, under half of them reflect an unresolved V gene, and why the rest are absent is not known. The sample table records under 3,500 clones; about 59% of these occur just once. The ten largest clones take up roughly 50% of the sample. For TCR Vbeta sequencing and comparison with CSF CD8+ T cells, memory CD8+ T cells were sorted ex vivo from the blood of patients. The receptor was derived from a human donor with narcolepsy. The sample was CD45RA- memory CD8+ T cells from PBMCs. The intended sense of this specimen's cell subset or site label: memory T cells sorted ex vivo from peripheral blood. This receptor chain uses TRBV7-9 and TRBJ2-1, with 9 bases aligning to TRBD2. The CDR3 sequence is CASSLGGGAYNEQFF. The bases are TGTGCCAGCAGCTTAGGCGGGGGGGCCTACAATGAGCAGTTCTTC.